What follows is one T cell receptor beta chain and its context. The target antigen is unknown. This specimen comes from a study of cytomegalovirus exposure and HLA in healthy donors. Findings and limits, study-wide: The authors enumerated 150 to 200 TCR beta chains as linked to cytomegalovirus. TCR beta V- and J-gene trimming, according to a later analysis, was linked to a missense DCLRE1C variant. An analysis was carried out at a later point. It showed that HLA-associated TCR beta chains were more clonally expanded than equally common non-associated chains.

Per the germline V gene, CDR1 is SGHVS and CDR2 is FNYEAQ. The length of the CDR3 is 14 residues. 60 Vbeta and 13 Jbeta primers were used in PCR. Using immunoSEQ multiplex PCR, the repertoire was profiled, and TCRdb retains in-frame clones only, with some absent. Of 85,000 to 130,000 clones in the sample, over 70% were seen once. V and J are TRBV7-6 and TRBJ2-5; 10 nucleotides match TRBD2. The closer fit of TRBJ2-7 to the DNA end suggests the J call may be wrong. The TCR sequence derives from a boy younger than 18 in good health and CMV-seronegative. Sequences were obtained from PBMCs. The CDR3 nucleotides are TGTGCCAGCAGCTCACTAGCGGGATTTGGCGAGCAGTACTTC. Encoded protein: CASSSLAGFGEQYF.